This TCR beta chain was found in a study of blood T cell repertoires in COVID-19. CDR1 is SGHRS and CDR2 is YFSETQ in the germline V gene. The CDR3 extends over 17 amino acids. V was clipped by 2 bases and J by 1 base; unmatched bases: 7. Clones were sequenced by immunoSEQ multiplex PCR, and TCRdb holds only the in-frame ones, with some missing. The sample contains fewer than 250,000 clones, about 87% of which appear only once. The chain links TRBV5-1 to TRBJ2-3; 10 positions agree with TRBD2. The receptor's source is a woman aged 25 to 39 with acute COVID-19. The sample consisted of PBMCs or T cells enriched from blood (not recorded which). CDR3: CASSFGASGGGTDTQYF. In nucleotides, the CDR3 is TGCGCCAGCAGCTTTGGGGCTAGCGGGGGTGGCACAGATACGCAGTATTTT.